Presented here are 10 T cell receptor beta chains from one specimen sequenced in a study of T cells after yellow fever vaccination. TCRdb reprocessed the 5' RACE reads with MiXCR, giving one entry per CDR3 protein. The data show 280,000 or so distinct CDR3 sequences, 8.7% seen once. The material sequenced was CD4+ T cells sorted from PBMCs, taken 5 days after the yellow fever booster vaccination. The receptor set was obtained from a young man who received the YFV17D yellow fever vaccine.

The CDR3 DNA follows: TGTGCCAGCAGGCGTGGTTTGCGTAGCAATCAGCCCCAGCATTTT. Translating it yields CASRRGLRSNQPQHF. The chain recombines TRBV6-6 with TRBJ1-5, with D uncertain. The V end lost 6 bases, the J end lost 0 bases, and 12 bases lay between the germline ends. Germline V CDR1 and CDR2: MNHNY, SVGAGI (reference sequence). The CDR3 has 15 amino acids.

The J gene is TRBJ2-5, the V gene TRBV12-3 or TRBV12-4; 7 bases line up with TRBD2. This CDR3 is built from 15 residues. V lost 3 bases, J lost 5 bases, and 9 bases stayed unmatched. The CDR3 loop reads CASSFWAPGGETQYF. CDR3 sequence (DNA): TGTGCCAGCAGTTTCTGGGCCCCCGGGGGGGAGACCCAGTACTTC.

In this sample, this clonotype turned up a few times. The V and J genes are TRBV4-1 and TRBJ2-2; 8 positions match TRBD1. CDR1 is MGHRA and CDR2 is YSYEKL in the germline V gene. The CDR3 has 17 residues. The J segment lost 4 bases and the V segment lost 3 bases, leaving 10 bases of the junction unmatched. The CDR3 nucleotides are TGCGCCAGCAGCCATACCTGGACAGGGAGGACCACCGGGGAGCTGTTTTTT. Amino acids: CASSHTWTGRTTGELFF.

V and J are TRBV5-1 and TRBJ2-2; D not certain. Germline V gives CDR1 SGHRS, CDR2 YFSETQ. The CDR3 runs to 13 residues. Trimming cost V 2 bases and J 2 bases, with 4 bases left between them. CDR3 in DNA: TGCGCCAGCAGCTTTAAAAACACCGGGGAGCTGTTTTTT. Translating gives CASSFKNTGELFF.

This clonotype has only a few counts. V and J are TRBV11-2 and TRBJ2-3, with 9 nucleotides matching TRBD1. Germline V gives CDR1 SGHAT, CDR2 FQNNGV. The CDR3 covers 15 residues. Unmatched junction bases numbered 5, after V lost 4 bases and J lost 3 bases. DNA for the CDR3: TGTGCCAGCAGCTCGCTGACAGGGGGAACAGATACGCAGTATTTT. Amino acid sequence: CASSSLTGGTDTQYF.

V usage is TRBV27 and J usage is TRBJ2-5, with TRBD2 matching over 9 bases. The CDR3 spans 15 residues. Unmatched junction bases numbered 10, after V lost 4 bases and J lost 7 bases. Per germline, CDR1 MNHEY and CDR2 SMNVEV (reference sequence). The CDR3 DNA follows: TGTGCCAGCAGTTCCGGGGTAGCGGGGGTAGTGACCCAGTACTTC. This codes for CASSSGVAGVVTQYF.

This rearrangement joins TRBV6-6 to TRBJ2-5; 9 bases match TRBD1. The CDR3 loop spans 15 amino acids. Germline V CDR1 and CDR2: MNHNY, SVGAGI (reference sequence). Trimming removed 5 bases from V and 6 bases from J; junction bases left unmatched: 10. The CDR3 here is CASSMGQTGGQTQYF. For the CDR3, the DNA is TGTGCCAGCAGTATGGGCCAGACAGGGGGACAGACCCAGTACTTC.

CDR3 DNA sequence: TGTGCCAGCTCACCCGGGATCCCGAACACTGAAGCTTTCTTT. This encodes CASSPGIPNTEAFF. The chain links TRBV18 to TRBJ1-1, with D hard to call. Trimming stripped 3 bases from V and 1 base from J, with 9 bases between. The CDR3 contains 14 residues. Germline V gene sequence: CDR1 KGHSH, CDR2 LQKENI.

Points on this clonotype: The conserved closing phenylalanine or tryptophan is absent in this CDR3, likely reflecting a read error. This sequence joins TRBV5-1 and TRBJ1-2; 10 bases agree with TRBD1. The V and J ends lost 4 bases and 8 bases, in that order; junction bases with no gene match: 5. CDR1 SGHRS and CDR2 YFSETQ come from the germline V gene. The length of the CDR3 is 13 residues. CDR3 nucleotides: TGCGCCAGCAGCCCCGGACAGGGGGACGGCTACACCCTC. Its translation: CASSPGQGDGYTL.

This clonotype was detected many times. The chain links TRBV6-6 to TRBJ1-5, with a tentative D call TRBD1 (6 bases). The CDR3 is 14 amino acids. The germline CDR1 and CDR2 sequences are MNHNY and SVGAGI (reference sequence). Trimming shortened V by 5 bases and J by 1 base, and 9 bases separated the two germline ends. CDR3 nucleotide sequence: TGTGCCAGCAGTCCAAGGGGGAGCAATCAGCCCCAGCATTTT. Amino acid sequence: CASSPRGSNQPQHF.